This T cell receptor (beta chain) was found in a study of cytomegalovirus exposure and HLA in healthy donors. General study findings and limits: In a later analysis, common viral pathogens appeared linked to several of the most significant clusters. In all likelihood, a cluster of highly shared sequence variants was a sequencing artifact. In a later analysis, V- and J-gene trimming of beta chains associated with a DCLRE1C missense variant, replicated independently. Researchers had no immune exposure information except CMV serostatus available.

As to this clone: Its antigen is not identified.

In the PCR, 60 Vbeta and 13 Jbeta primers were used. The table came from immunoSEQ multiplex PCR; TCRdb's copy has only in-frame clones and leaves some out. The sample gives more than 85,000 clones, roughly three quarters of which show up once; 8% to 10% is in the top ten. The CDR3 covers 14 residues. Germline loops: CDR1 SGHAT, CDR2 FQNNGV. V lost 2 bases and J 9 bases, leaving 13 bases between the germline ends. The chain combines TRBV11-2 with TRBJ2-2; tentatively, D is TRBD1 (6 bases). This TCR came from a male donor in good health and CMV-seropositive. Sequenced material: PBMCs. The CDR3 region has the DNA TGTGCCAGCAGCTTATACGACAGGCCTTGGGAGCTGTTTTTT. It encodes CASSLYDRPWELFF.